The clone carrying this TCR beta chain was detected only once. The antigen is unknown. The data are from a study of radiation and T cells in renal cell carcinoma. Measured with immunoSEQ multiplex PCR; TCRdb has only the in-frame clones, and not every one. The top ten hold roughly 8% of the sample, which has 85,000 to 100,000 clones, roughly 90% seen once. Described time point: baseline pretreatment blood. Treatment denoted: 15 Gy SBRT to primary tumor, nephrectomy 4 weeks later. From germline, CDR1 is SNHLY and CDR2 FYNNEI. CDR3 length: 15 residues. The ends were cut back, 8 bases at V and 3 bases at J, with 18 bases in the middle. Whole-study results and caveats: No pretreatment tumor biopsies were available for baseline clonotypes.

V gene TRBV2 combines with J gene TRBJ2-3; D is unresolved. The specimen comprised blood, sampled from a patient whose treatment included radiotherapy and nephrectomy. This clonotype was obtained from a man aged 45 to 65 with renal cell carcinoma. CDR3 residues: CASSASFRATDTQYF. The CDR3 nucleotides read TGTGCCAGCTCGGCTAGTTTTAGGGCAACAGATACGCAGTATTTT.